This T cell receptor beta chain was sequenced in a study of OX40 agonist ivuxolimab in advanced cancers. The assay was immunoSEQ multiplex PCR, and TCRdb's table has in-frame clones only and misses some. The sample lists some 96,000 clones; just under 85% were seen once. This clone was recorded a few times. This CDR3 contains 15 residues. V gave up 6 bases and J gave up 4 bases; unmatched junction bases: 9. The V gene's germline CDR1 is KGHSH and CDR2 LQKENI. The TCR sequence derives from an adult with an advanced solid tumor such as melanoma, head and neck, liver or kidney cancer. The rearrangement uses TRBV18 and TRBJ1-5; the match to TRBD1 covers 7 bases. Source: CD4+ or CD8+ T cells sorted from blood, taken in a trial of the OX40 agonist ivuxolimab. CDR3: CASSSQTGLNQPQHF. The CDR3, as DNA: TGTGCCAGCTCTTCACAGACAGGGTTGAATCAGCCCCAGCATTTT.